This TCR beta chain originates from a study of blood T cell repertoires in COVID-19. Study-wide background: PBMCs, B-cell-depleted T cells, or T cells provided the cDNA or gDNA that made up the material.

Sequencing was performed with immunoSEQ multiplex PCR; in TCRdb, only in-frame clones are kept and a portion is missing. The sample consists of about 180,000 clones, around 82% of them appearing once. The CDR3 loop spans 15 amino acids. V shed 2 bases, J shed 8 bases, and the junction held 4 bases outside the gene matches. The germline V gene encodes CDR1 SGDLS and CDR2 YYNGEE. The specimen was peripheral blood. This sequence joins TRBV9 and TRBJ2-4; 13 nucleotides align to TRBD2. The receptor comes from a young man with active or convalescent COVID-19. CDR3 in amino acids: CASSVGTSGNYIQYF. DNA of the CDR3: TGTGCCAGCAGCGTTGGGACTAGCGGGAATTACATTCAGTACTTC.